A single count supports the clone carrying this T cell receptor beta chain. Clones were read by immunoSEQ multiplex PCR, and TCRdb kept only the in-frame ones, dropping some. The sample contains 100,000 to 150,000 clones, around nine tenths of which appear only once. Germline V lookup: CDR1 KGHDR, CDR2 SFDVKD. Losses at the gene ends were 7 bases for V and 1 base for J; bases not matched to a gene: 9. The CDR3 runs 16 residues. This sample was taken from a study of blood T cell repertoires in COVID-19. The sequenced sample was peripheral blood. The sequence was collected from a woman aged 45-65 years with acute or convalescent COVID-19. The V and J genes are TRBV24-1 and TRBJ2-7; 10 nucleotides align to TRBD1. The CDR3, as DNA: TGTGCCACCAGCCCGGGACAGGGGCCGCATTCCTACGAGCAGTACTTC. Its protein product is CATSPGQGPHSYEQYF.